A single sample gave rise to the 3 T cell receptor beta chains below, sequenced in a study of cytomegalovirus exposure and HLA in healthy donors. The PCR made use of 60 Vbeta and 13 Jbeta primers. Assay used: immunoSEQ multiplex PCR; TCRdb lists only in-frame clones, some missing. This table holds 90,000 to 100,000 clones, 78% found once. The sequenced material came from PBMCs. The source is a woman aged 55-70 years in good health and CMV-seronegative.

In nucleotides, the CDR3 is TGTGCCAGCAGCGCAAAGGGGGCAAGGGGCACTGAAGCTTTCTTT. Residues: CASSAKGARGTEAFF. The chain couples TRBV9 to TRBJ1-1, with 7 bases matching TRBD1. The germline CDR1 and CDR2 sequences are SGDLS and YYNGEE. The V segment lost 3 bases and the J segment 4 bases; nucleotides outside the gene matches: 9. CDR3 length equals 15 residues.

The rearrangement links TRBV5-4 to TRBJ1-2; D gene ambiguous. This CDR3 region has 13 residues. Trimming left V 0 bases short and J 4 bases short, with 7 bases between. The germline gives CDR1 SGHNT, CDR2 YYREEE (reference sequence). The CDR3 DNA follows: TGTGCCAGCAGCTTGGACAGATCCTATGGCTACACCTTC. Protein product: CASSLDRSYGYTF.

The genes are TRBV14 and TRBJ2-6; unclear D gene. Trimming shortened V by 1 base and J by 2 bases, and 3 bases separated the two germline ends. The CDR3 covers 14 residues. In germline, CDR1 is SGHDN, CDR2 FVKESK. The CDR3 DNA reads as TGTGCCAGCAGCCAAGTCACTGGGGCCAACGTCCTGACTTTC. Residues: CASSQVTGANVLTF.